These T cell receptor beta chains were read from a single sample in a study of early T cells in non-severe SARS-CoV-2 infection. A single record per CDR3 protein comes from TCRdb applying MiXCR to the 5' RACE reads. This table has 65,000 to 95,000 distinct CDR3 sequences, 13% to 15% appearing once. The source material was whole blood. These receptors originate from an adult who was a healthcare worker with PCR-confirmed SARS-CoV-2 infection or an uninfected control (not recorded which). The CDR3 runs from the conserved cysteine through the conserved F or W. The D gene is left open where the match is weak. For some rows the clone size is stated as once, few or many, or as a class when expanded; others skip it.

V,D,size,J,DNA,CDR3
TRBV5-4,.,few,TRBJ2-5,TGTGCCAGCAGCCGCCCACAAGAGACCCAGTACTTC,CASSRPQETQYF
TRBV7-2,.,few,TRBJ1-6,TGTGCCAGCAGCTTAGATCTGAGCGCCCTCCACTTT,CASSLDLSALHF
TRBV5-5,TRBD1,few,TRBJ2-2,TGTGCCAGCAGCCGCTGGGACAGGGGATCCACCGGGGAGCTGTTTTTT,CASSRWDRGSTGELFF
TRBV9,.,few,TRBJ2-1,TGTGCCAGCAGCGGGTCGATACTACCCTCCTACAATGAGCAGTTCTTC,CASSGSILPSYNEQFF
TRBV3-1,.,few,TRBJ1-2,TGTGCCAGCAGCCAAGTTCAGAGGGGAGATGGCTACACCTTC,CASSQVQRGDGYTF
TRBV12-3/TRBV12-4,.,.,TRBJ1-1,TGTGCCAGCTCCGCTCTTCAGGGTAGAACTGAAGCTTTCTTT,CASSALQGRTEAFF
TRBV5-1,TRBD2,.,TRBJ2-1,TGCGCCAGCAGCTTGGGACTAGCGGTGTACAATGAGCAGTTCTTC,CASSLGLAVYNEQFF
TRBV3-1,.,.,TRBJ2-7,TGTGCCAGCAGCCAAGATGCTGGCGCTCCCTACGAGCAGTACTTC,CASSQDAGAPYEQYF
TRBV27,TRBD2,few,TRBJ2-2,TGTGCCAGCAGGCTAGCGGGGTACACCGGGGAGCTGTTTTTT,CASRLAGYTGELFF
TRBV11-1,TRBD1,many,TRBJ1-1,TGTGCCAGTCTCAGGGGGTCGACCACTGAAGCTTTCTTT,CASLRGSTTEAFF
TRBV3-1,TRBD1,few,TRBJ2-7,TGTGCCAGCAGCCGCACGGGACAGGTGGGCGAGCAGTACTTC,CASSRTGQVGEQYF
TRBV29-1,.,.,TRBJ2-1,TGCAGCGTGGATCCCTACAATGAGCAGTTCTTC,CSVDPYNEQFF
TRBV12-3/TRBV12-4,.,many,TRBJ2-1,TGTGCCAGCGTCCTCACAGGGATCAATGAGCAGTTCTTC,CASVLTGINEQFF
TRBV11-2,.,many,TRBJ2-7,TGTGCCAGCAGCTTCGCGACCTACGAGCAGTACTTC,CASSFATYEQYF
TRBV7-2,TRBD2,few,TRBJ2-3,TGTGCCAGCAGCGGATGGGGGGGATCCGCAGATACGCAGTATTTT,CASSGWGGSADTQYF
TRBV9,.,.,TRBJ2-4,TGTGCCAGCAGCGTAGCTCCCAGGGCGAACATTCAGTACTTC,CASSVAPRANIQYF
TRBV6-1,.,few,TRBJ2-7,TGTGCCAGCAGCGGTTACGAGCAGTACTTC,CASSGYEQYF
TRBV7-9,TRBD2,few,TRBJ2-3,TGTGCCAGCAGCGTTAAAGCGGGGGGCAAGGAGTATTTT,CASSVKAGGKEYF
TRBV9,TRBD2,once,TRBJ2-1,TGTGCCAGCAGCGCGCAAATGAGACTAGCGCTTAATGAGCAGTTCTTC,CASSAQMRLALNEQFF
TRBV20-1,TRBD2,.,TRBJ2-1,TGCAGTGCTAGAAGCTACGAGAGTCTAGCGGGGGGGCTAGTGAATGAGCAGTTCTTC,CSARSYESLAGGLVNEQFF
TRBV19,.,.,TRBJ1-4,TGTGCCAGCTCGGACCTTGCAACTAATGAAAAACTGTTTTTT,CASSDLATNEKLFF
TRBV5-4,.,few,TRBJ2-1,TGTGCCAGCAGCTTCAGGAGGGGAGTCCATGAGCAGTTCTTC,CASSFRRGVHEQFF
TRBV18,.,few,TRBJ2-1,TGTGCCAGCTCACCAGAGGGAAACTACTACAATGAGCAGTTCTTC,CASSPEGNYYNEQFF
TRBV6-2/TRBV6-3,.,once,TRBJ2-5,TGTGCCAGCAGTTACTCGGGCCCGAGAGGGACCCAGTACTTC,CASSYSGPRGTQYF
TRBV4-3,.,many,TRBJ2-1,TGCGCCAGCAGCCGTGGACAATCCAATGAGCAGTTCTTC,CASSRGQSNEQFF
TRBV13,.,.,TRBJ1-2,TGTGCCAGCAGCTTAGGTAGAAGCTATGGCTACACCTTC,CASSLGRSYGYTF
TRBV6-2/TRBV6-3,TRBD2,.,TRBJ2-7,TGTGCCAGCCGTAAACAAGCGGGGGGCTTGCCAGGCGAGCAGTACTTC,CASRKQAGGLPGEQYF
TRBV5-1,.,.,TRBJ2-5,TGCGCCAGCACCCCCCAGGCCCGTCAAGAGACCCAGTACTTC,CASTPQARQETQYF
TRBV19,.,.,TRBJ1-5,TGTGCCAGTAGTGAGGTCGACTTCAATCAGCCCCAGCATTTT,CASSEVDFNQPQHF
TRBV28,TRBD1,.,TRBJ2-7,TGTGCCAGCAGTGCCCCGACAGGGGGCTTGTACGAGCAGTACTTC,CASSAPTGGLYEQYF